This T cell receptor (beta chain) was sequenced in a study of regulatory T cells in long-lasting Graves disease. Time point reported: persistent/refractory GD, antithyroid drugs over 5 years with positive TRAb. PBMC-extracted RNA yielded the TCR library. The authors built TCR beta libraries using iRepertoire HTBI primers and Arm-PCR of CDR3 regions. Authors' analysis steps: The samples yielded 62 TRBV and roughly 13 TRBJ segments. TCRdb independently ran MiXCR on the multiplex PCR reads; one entry per CDR3 protein. What appears here as the V and J calls and clone size reflects TCRdb's work, not the paper's. There are about 460,000 distinct CDR3 sequences in the sample; about 22% occur only once, and around 13% lies in the top ten. The sample holds many counts of this clonotype. This receptor was obtained from a female donor with Graves disease. The sequencing here drew on peripheral blood mononuclear cells (PBMCs), taken when the disease was refractory, from a patient treated with antithyroid drugs.

The CDR3 nucleotides read TGTGCCAGCAGTGAGTGGGGGGGCGGGCTGAACACTGAAGCTTTCTTT. It translates to CASSEWGGGLNTEAFF. The V call is TRBV2, the J call TRBJ1-1; tentatively, D is TRBD1 (6 bases). Germline values: CDR1 SNHLY, CDR2 FYNNEI. This CDR3 spans 16 amino acids. V lost 3 bases to trimming and J lost 0 bases, with 14 bases between them.